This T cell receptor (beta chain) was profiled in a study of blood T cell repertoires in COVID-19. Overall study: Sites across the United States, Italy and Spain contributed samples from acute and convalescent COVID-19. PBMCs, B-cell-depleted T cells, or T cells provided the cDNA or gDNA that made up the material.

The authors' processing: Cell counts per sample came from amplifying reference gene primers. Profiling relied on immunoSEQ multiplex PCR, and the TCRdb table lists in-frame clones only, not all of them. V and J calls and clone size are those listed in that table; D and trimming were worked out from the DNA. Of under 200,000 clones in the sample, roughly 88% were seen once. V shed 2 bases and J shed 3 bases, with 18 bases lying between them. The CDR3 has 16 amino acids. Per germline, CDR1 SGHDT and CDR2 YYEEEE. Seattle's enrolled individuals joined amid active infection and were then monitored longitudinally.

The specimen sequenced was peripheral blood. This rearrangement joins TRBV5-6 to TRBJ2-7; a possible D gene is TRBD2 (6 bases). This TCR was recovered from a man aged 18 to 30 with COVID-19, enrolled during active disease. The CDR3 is CASSFVAKRVNYEQYF. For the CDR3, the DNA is TGTGCCAGCAGCTTCGTGGCCAAGCGGGTGAACTACGAGCAGTACTTC.